These T cell receptor beta chains were read from a single sample in a study of blood T cells in healthy people across ages. TCRdb processed the 5' RACE reads anew with MiXCR; each CDR3 protein has one entry. Seen here are around 600,000 distinct CDR3 sequences, around 48% observed once, and the top ten hold about 22%. Material: blood. The receptors were sampled from an older man in good health. The conserved cysteine and the conserved F or W are not part of the CDR3 here.

>TRBV5-1
ASSLFPSGRTNTGELF
>TRBV12-3/TRBV12-4
ASSSKGAYNEQY
>TRBV29-1
SVEPAVEVNTEAF
>TRBV3-1
ASSQRGNTGHGRSETQY
>TRBV7-2
ASSLAGTGFYGYT
>TRBV12-3/TRBV12-4
ASSPRAQGPYEQY
>TRBV11-1
ASSLERGLAGSVSEQF
>TRBV6-6
ASSYAELGISEQF
>TRBV7-2
ASSLAGLAGGFSYNEQF
>TRBV20-1
SASPLGRGAWEQY
>TRBV4-2
ASSQNPGESTDTQY
>TRBV20-1
SARGSGETAPLH
>TRBV2
ASSELGGRIYEQY
>TRBV5-5
ASSYGREETQY
>TRBV25-1
ASSEVSPSDYGYT
>TRBV7-9
ASSSSGRGNTEAF